These T cell receptor beta chains were read from a single sample in a study of T-cell memory formation after mild COVID-19. In TCRdb, the 5' RACE reads were re-called with MiXCR into one record per CDR3 protein. The table lists about 400,000 distinct CDR3 sequences, 23% of them singletons, with around 12% in the top ten. Sequenced input: PBMCs or a T cell subset sorted from them (not recorded which). These receptors came from an adult woman who had mild COVID-19 (a few samples of this study predate the infection). Cell type and time point are not known. Each CDR3 is given with its conserved first and last residue. The order of the fields is V gene, D gene, J gene, clone size, CDR3 DNA, CDR3 protein. D genes are given only for firm matches. Size values are once, few and many counts, or a class for expanded clones, and some rows have none.

TRBV5-4,TRBD2,TRBJ2-5,-,TGTGCCAGCAACCTGCGCGGGGGACAAGAGACCCAGTACTTC,CASNLRGGQETQYF
TRBV7-3,-,TRBJ2-3,few,TGTGCCAGCAGCTTAGGCCGGAGCGGGGCAGGGGGCCCAGATACGCAGTATTTT,CASSLGRSGAGGPDTQYF
TRBV3-1,-,TRBJ2-7,few,TGTGCCAGCAGCCAACCGCCCTACGAGCAGTACTTC,CASSQPPYEQYF
TRBV20-1,-,TRBJ2-3,few,TGCAGTGCTAGAGATCAGATAGGGGAACTAGCCCGGACAGATACGCAGTATTTT,CSARDQIGELARTDTQYF
TRBV29-1,-,TRBJ2-2,few,TGCAGCGTTGAAGTATCAGTATCCGGGGAGCTGTTTTTT,CSVEVSVSGELFF
TRBV5-1,-,TRBJ1-4,-,TGCGCCAGCAGCAGGCGACAGTCAACTAATGAAAAACTGTTTTTT,CASSRRQSTNEKLFF
TRBV3-1,-,TRBJ1-2,many,TGTGCCAGCAGCCTGGGGCTAGCTAACTATGGCTACACCTTC,CASSLGLANYGYTF
TRBV20-1,TRBD1,TRBJ2-1,many,TGCAGTGCCCTACCCCAACAGGGGGCAGTCAATGAGCAGTTCTTC,CSALPQQGAVNEQFF
TRBV7-3,-,TRBJ1-1,few,TGTGCCAGCAGGGTCGGGGCAGGGGTCACTGAAGCTTTCTTT,CASRVGAGVTEAFF
TRBV20-1,-,TRBJ2-7,few,TGCAGTGCTAGAGGGCCCGGGACAAATTACGAGCAGTACTTC,CSARGPGTNYEQYF